This T cell receptor beta chain came from a study of graft-versus-host responses after intestinal transplantation. Background on the study: Anti-thymocyte globulin induction preceded about 3 years of tacrolimus and steroid maintenance in all recipients.

Using immunoSEQ multiplex PCR, the repertoire was profiled, and TCRdb retains in-frame clones only, with some absent. In the table there are around 20,000 clones, 90% of which are singletons. Notes on this clone: Its cognate antigen is unknown.

Study-wide points: Declining HvG levels early post-transplant were linked to peak circulating GvH clone levels.

This clonotype originated in a human patient who received an intestinal transplant, so some T cells may come from the graft donor. This sample comprised PBMCs, obtained 350 to 400 days after transplant.

CDR3 in DNA: TGTGCCAGCGAGGTAGGACCCTCCTACGAGCAGTACTTC. Its translation: CASEVGPSYEQYF. This sequence joins TRBV6-5 and TRBJ2-7; D not resolved. CDR3 length: 13 amino acids. Germline V lookup: CDR1 MNHEY, CDR2 SVGAGI. The V gene lost 8 bases and the J gene lost 0 bases, with 11 bases spanning the gap.